The 31 T cell receptor beta chains presented below share a single source sample, sequenced in a study of blood T cell repertoires in COVID-19 (dated by TCRdb to the early 2020s). The method was the immunoSEQ multiplex PCR assay. As stored in TCRdb, this immuneACCESS dataset retains in-frame rearrangements with V and J assigned. A fraction of the clones does not appear; measured against another copy, unresolved V genes explain less than half of the discrepancy, and the remainder lacks a known reason. This sample gives 250,000 to 350,000 clones in total; more than 90% of them show up just once. Around 2.5% of the sample is taken by the ten largest. The material sequenced was PBMCs or T cells enriched from blood (not recorded which). These TCRs come from a man aged 60 to 75 who had recovered from COVID-19.

This clone was picked up one time. The V and J genes are TRBV19 and TRBJ2-5; D is perhaps TRBD2 (7 bases). There are 16 residues in the CDR3. Trimming cost V 5 bases and J 4 bases, with 20 bases left between them. Looked up from germline, CDR1 is LNHDA and CDR2 is SQIVND (reference sequence). In nucleotides, the CDR3 is TGTGCCAGTAGTCCTGTAGGGGGGGGGCAGGGAGAGACCCAGTACTTC. It yields the protein CASSPVGGGQGETQYF.

CDR3 coding DNA: TGTGCCTGGAACTTTAACTATGGCTACACCTTC. It specifies CAWNFNYGYTF. This chain connects TRBV30 to TRBJ1-2; D is unresolved. The CDR3 runs 11 residues. V gave up 4 bases and J gave up 1 base, with 4 bases separating them. The germline CDR1 and CDR2 sequences are GTSNPN and SVGIG (reference sequence).

This clone was picked up one time. The J gene is TRBJ1-5, the V gene TRBV15; TRBD1 is a possible D gene (6 bases). The CDR3 spans 15 residues. The V gene's germline CDR1 is LNHNV and CDR2 YYDKDF (reference sequence). Deletions cut 8 bases from V and 4 bases from J, with 18 bases between. In DNA, the CDR3 is TGTGCCACCCATAATGGGAGGGGGGGGAATCAGCCCCAGCATTTT. This sequence encodes CATHNGRGGNQPQHF.

Concerning this clone itself: One junction end disagrees with the germline gene, perhaps due to a read error. The chain couples TRBV7-7 to TRBJ2-5; D is perhaps TRBD2 (6 bases). CDR1 and CDR2 from the germline V gene are SSHAT and FNYEAQ (reference sequence). This CDR3 contains 15 residues. The CDR3 DNA is TGTGCTAGCAGCTTAGGTCTAGCGAACCAAGAGACCCAGTACTTC. It yields the protein CASSLGLANQETQYF. The full variable domain, with the rest looked up from reference TRBV7-7 and TRBJ2-5, is GAGVSQSPRYKVTKRGQDVTLRCDPISSHATLYWYQQALGQGPEFLTYFNYEAQPDKSGLPSDRFSAERPEGSISTLTIQRTEQRDSAMYRCASSLGLANQETQYFGPGTRLLVL.

The chain has TRBV6-5 and TRBJ2-2, with 7 bases aligning to TRBD1. Germline loops: CDR1 MNHEY, CDR2 SVGAGI. Trimming took 10 bases from V and 5 from J; bases not matched to a gene: 4. This CDR3 is built from 12 residues. The CDR3 nucleotides are TGTGCCACGACAGGGCTAACCGGGGAGCTGTTTTTT. This sequence encodes CATTGLTGELFF.

This clone was recorded a few times. Written as DNA, the CDR3 is TGTGCCAGCAGCTTGGCACCGGGACAAACCTACGAGCAGTACTTC. Its protein product is CASSLAPGQTYEQYF. The chain recombines TRBV5-4 with TRBJ2-7, with D tentatively TRBD1 (6 bases). CDR1 is SGHNT, CDR2 YYREEE, per germline (reference sequence). V lost 0 bases to trimming and J lost 2 bases, with 12 bases between them. The CDR3 is 15 amino acids.

This clone was picked up one time. CDR3 coding DNA: TGTGCCAGCAGCTTAGCGCTAATTGGGACAGGGGGATCGGAGACCCAGTACTTC. Its translation is CASSLALIGTGGSETQYF. The rearrangement links TRBV7-2 to TRBJ2-5; 11 nucleotides agree with TRBD1. The CDR3 is 18 amino acids. CDR1 is SGHTA and CDR2 is FQGNSA in the germline V gene. Losses at the gene ends were 0 bases for V and 5 bases for J; bases not matched to a gene: 11.

This chain uses TRBV2 with TRBJ1-5, with no clear D. The germline gives CDR1 SNHLY, CDR2 FYNNEI. The CDR3 consists of 12 residues. V shed 2 bases and J shed 6 bases, with 5 bases lying between them. CDR3 sequence reads: CASSETRQPQHF. CDR3 nucleotide sequence: TGTGCCAGCAGTGAAACGCGTCAGCCCCAGCATTTT.

This chain uses TRBV19 with TRBJ2-3, with 8 nucleotides matching TRBD2. The CDR3 loop spans 14 amino acids. CDR1 and CDR2 (germline): LNHDA, SQIVND (reference sequence). V was clipped by 4 bases and J by 11 bases; unmatched bases: 11. CDR3 sequence (DNA): TGTGCCAGTAGTAAAGGAGCGGGGGTAACATTGCAGTATTTT. This encodes CASSKGAGVTLQYF. Complete variable domain (other parts from reference TRBV19 and TRBJ2-3): DGGITQSPKYLFRKEGQNVTLSCEQNLNHDAMYWYRQDPGQGLRLIYYSQIVNDFQKGDIAEGYSVSREKKESFPLTVTSAQKNPTAFYLCASSKGAGVTLQYFGPGTRLTVL.

J is TRBJ2-7 and V is TRBV10-3; 7 bases are shared with TRBD1. The V segment lost 6 bases and the J segment 2 bases; nucleotides outside the gene matches: 7. There are 14 residues in the CDR3. CDR1 and CDR2 (germline): ENHRY, SYGVKD. The CDR3 spells CAIRPRDRAYEQYF. The DNA for the CDR3 is TGTGCCATCAGACCCCGGGACAGAGCCTACGAGCAGTACTTC.

The V gene is TRBV3-1 (or the pseudogene TRBV3-2), the J gene TRBJ2-2; D is unclear. The V gene's germline CDR1 is LGHDT and CDR2 YNNKEL (reference sequence). This CDR3 is built from 14 residues. V was pared by 1 base and J by 5 bases, with 8 bases between. CDR3 bases: TGTGCCAGCAGCCAAGTGAGCCGGACCGGGGAGCTGTTTTTT. Its protein is CASSQVSRTGELFF.

The chain recombines TRBV5-4 with TRBJ2-7, with D unclear. Germline CDR1 is SGHNT and CDR2 is YYREEE (reference sequence). The CDR3 extends over 14 amino acids. The V gene lost 0 bases and the J gene lost 4 bases, with 11 bases spanning the gap. The CDR3 loop is CASSLGRRGYEQYF. The CDR3, as DNA: TGTGCCAGCAGCTTGGGGAGACGAGGTTACGAGCAGTACTTC.

The J gene is TRBJ2-7, the V gene TRBV7-2, with 13 bases lining up with TRBD2. The CDR3 has 15 amino acids. The V segment lost 6 bases and the J segment 2 bases; nucleotides outside the gene matches: 4. CDR1 is SGHTA and CDR2 is FQGNSA in the germline V gene. CDR3 coding DNA: TGTGCCAGCAGTAAAACTAGCGGGGGGGCCTACGAGCAGTACTTC. It codes for CASSKTSGGAYEQYF.

This chain joins TRBV19 and TRBJ1-5; a weak D match, TRBD1 (5 bases). Trimming cost V 7 bases and J 4 bases, with 17 bases left between them. Germline CDR1 reads LNHDA; CDR2 reads SQIVND (reference sequence). CDR3 length: 15 residues. The CDR3 nucleotides are TGTGCCAGTACTATGGCGCAGGGTCTGAATCAGCCCCAGCATTTT. Its protein product is CASTMAQGLNQPQHF. The entire variable domain, with the rest obtained from reference TRBV19 and TRBJ1-5, is as follows: DGGITQSPKYLFRKEGQNVTLSCEQNLNHDAMYWYRQDPGQGLRLIYYSQIVNDFQKGDIAEGYSVSREKKESFPLTVTSAQKNPTAFYLCASTMAQGLNQPQHFGDGTRLSIL.

The chain couples TRBV14 to TRBJ2-7, with D unresolved. V was shortened by 2 bases and J by 6 bases, with 8 bases between the two germline ends. Germline assignment: CDR1 SGHDN and CDR2 FVKESK. The CDR3 consists of 12 residues. The CDR3 protein is CASSQSGPEQYF. As DNA, the CDR3 is TGTGCCAGCAGCCAATCGGGTCCCGAGCAGTACTTC.

The V call is TRBV30, the J call TRBJ2-1, with D possibly being TRBD2 (5 bases). The CDR3 is 14 residues long. Trimming pared 0 bases from V and 9 bases from J, leaving 15 bases between. Germline-derived CDR1 and CDR2 are GTSNPN and SVGIG (reference sequence). CDR3 nucleotide sequence: TGTGCCTGGAGTGTACTTTGGGTTAGCGCTGAGCAGTTCTTC. It translates to CAWSVLWVSAEQFF.

The CDR3 DNA reads TGTGCCAGCAGCTTAAGTCCGAGCTCCTACAATGAGCAGTTCTTC. This gives the protein CASSLSPSSYNEQFF. J is TRBJ2-1 and V is TRBV7-3; D is undetermined. Per the germline V gene, CDR1 is SGHTA and CDR2 is FQGTGA. V lost 1 base and J lost 0, with 7 bases in between. The CDR3 is made up of 15 amino acids.

The V and J genes are TRBV7-3 and TRBJ2-7; weak D call: TRBD1 (6 bases). This CDR3 is 16 amino acids long. In germline, CDR1 is SGHTA, CDR2 FQGTGA. V was cut by 2 bases and J by 3 bases, with 17 bases left in between. The CDR3 region is CASSLFEQGSYYEQYF. CDR3 DNA sequence: TGTGCCAGCAGCTTATTCGAACAGGGTTCTTACTACGAGCAGTACTTC.

The chain is built from TRBV7-2 and TRBJ2-7; D unresolved. The CDR3 spans 11 residues. V lost 3 bases and J lost 3, with 3 bases in between. CDR1 and CDR2 (germline): SGHTA, FQGNSA. In DNA, the CDR3 is TGTGCCAGCAGCTTCCGCTACGAGCAGTACTTC. Translated, it gives CASSFRYEQYF.

The J gene is TRBJ1-3, the V gene TRBV7-2; 7 nucleotides match TRBD1. Germline V gene lookup returns CDR1 SGHTA and CDR2 FQGNSA. CDR3 length: 15 residues. J lost 4 bases, V lost 5 bases, and 8 bases had no gene match. The CDR3 bases are TGTGCCAGCAGCCCACAGGGGCAGGGCGGAAACACCATATATTTT. Protein product: CASSPQGQGGNTIYF.

The chain couples TRBV2 to TRBJ2-5; 7 bases line up with TRBD2. Trimming removed 11 bases from V and 5 bases from J; junction bases left unmatched: 11. The CDR3 has 13 residues. The V gene's germline CDR1 is SNHLY and CDR2 FYNNEI. The CDR3 protein is CAGGTGGFETQYF. In DNA form, the CDR3 reads TGTGCCGGAGGGACCGGGGGGTTTGAGACCCAGTACTTC.

This chain uses TRBV6-4 with TRBJ2-1, with 13 bases identical to TRBD2. CDR1 is MRHNA, CDR2 SNTAGT, per germline. The J segment lost 9 bases and the V segment lost 7 bases, leaving 9 bases of the junction unmatched. The CDR3 is 15 residues long. CDR3 region: CASITLAGGPGEQFF. As DNA, the CDR3 is TGTGCCAGCATTACACTAGCGGGGGGGCCAGGTGAGCAGTTCTTC.

The chain joins TRBV5-4 to TRBJ1-1; TRBD1 aligns across 7 bases. CDR3 length equals 15 residues. V lost 4 bases, J lost 1 base, and 7 bases stayed unmatched. Per germline, CDR1 SGHNT and CDR2 YYREEE (reference sequence). The CDR3 DNA reads as TGTGCCAGCAGCGACGGACAGGCCTCGAACACTGAAGCTTTCTTT. Translated, it gives CASSDGQASNTEAFF.

The V call is TRBV24-1, the J call TRBJ2-3; 11 nucleotides align to TRBD2. There are 16 residues in the CDR3. Germline assignment: CDR1 KGHDR and CDR2 SFDVKD. J gave up 5 bases and V 3 bases, and 6 bases lay outside the gene matches. CDR3 region: CATSDLAGGAGDTQYF. CDR3 sequence (DNA): TGTGCCACCAGTGATCTAGCGGGAGGAGCCGGAGATACGCAGTATTTT.

This chain links TRBV27 with TRBJ1-1, with 7 bases that match TRBD1. The V gene's germline CDR1 is MNHEY and CDR2 SMNVEV (reference sequence). The CDR3 loop spans 13 amino acids. V lost 6 bases to trimming and J lost 7 bases; unmatched junction nucleotides: 8. The CDR3 here is CASSRGMEYEAFF. The CDR3 DNA follows: TGTGCCAGCAGCAGGGGGATGGAGTATGAAGCTTTCTTT.

The genes are TRBV7-3 and TRBJ2-3, with D maybe TRBD2 (6 bases). The germline V gene encodes CDR1 SGHTA and CDR2 FQGTGA. V dropped 4 bases and J dropped 5 bases, with 13 bases sitting between them. The CDR3 extends over 14 amino acids. The CDR3 loop reads CASSSQTSIDTQYF. The CDR3 DNA follows: TGTGCCAGCAGCTCCCAGACTAGTATAGATACGCAGTATTTT.

The chain uses TRBV6-5 and TRBJ2-7; 9 bases map to TRBD2. This CDR3 has 14 residues. The V segment lost 8 bases and the J segment 4 bases; nucleotides outside the gene matches: 9. The germline V gene encodes CDR1 MNHEY and CDR2 SVGAGI. CDR3 loop: CASERGTSFYEQYF. The CDR3 DNA is TGTGCCAGCGAAAGAGGGACTAGCTTTTACGAGCAGTACTTC.

In its sample, this clone was seen once. This chain's CDR3 is CASSFGQGVYEQYF. The CDR3 DNA reads as TGTGCCAGCAGCTTCGGACAGGGAGTCTACGAGCAGTACTTC. The V gene is TRBV11-2, the J gene TRBJ2-7; 8 nucleotides line up with TRBD1. This CDR3 is 14 amino acids long. Germline CDR1 reads SGHAT; CDR2 reads FQNNGV. V dropped 3 bases and J dropped 3; count of bases not matched to a gene: 4.

The chain combines TRBV3-1 (or the pseudogene TRBV3-2) with TRBJ1-5, with no clear D. CDR1 is LGHDT, CDR2 YNNKEL, per germline (reference sequence). The CDR3 totals 14 residues. Trimming removed 4 bases at V and 2 bases at J, with 9 bases between. This chain's CDR3 is CASSPTWGNQPQHF. The CDR3 nucleotides are TGTGCCAGCAGCCCGACTTGGGGCAATCAGCCCCAGCATTTT.

V usage is TRBV11-2 and J usage is TRBJ1-4; TRBD1 agrees at 9 bases. The J segment lost 3 bases and the V segment lost 3 bases, leaving 2 bases of the junction unmatched. Germline V gives CDR1 SGHAT, CDR2 FQNNGV. The CDR3 contains 15 residues. CDR3 coding DNA: TGTGCCAGCAGCTTTCGACAGGGGGCTAATGAAAAACTGTTTTTT. This codes for CASSFRQGANEKLFF.

This chain links TRBV6-2 or TRBV6-3 with TRBJ2-5; TRBD2 matches at 10 bases. Germline V gives CDR1 MNHEY, CDR2 SVGEGT. The V gene end was trimmed by 6 bases and the J gene end by 3 bases; junction bases not matched to a gene: 1. The CDR3 has 13 residues. The CDR3 bases are TGTGCCAGCAGCAGCGGGGGGGAAGAGACCCAGTACTTC. This codes for CASSSGGEETQYF.